This entry lists 12 T cell receptor beta chains sequenced from one sample in a study of shared clonotypes between healthy human individuals. TCRdb's table, derived via immunoSEQ multiplex PCR, lists solely in-frame clones and lacks some. Of around 2.1 million clones in the sample, more than 90% are singletons; the top ten hold 0.1% to 0.15%. The source material was naive CD4+ T cells sorted from blood. The subset denotes: CD45RA+ positively selected. The receptors come from a man younger than 35 in good health.

This sequence joins TRBV5-1 and TRBJ2-7, with 9 bases that match TRBD2. The V gene end was trimmed by 5 bases and the J gene end by 2 bases; junction bases not matched to a gene: 5. The CDR3 spans 14 residues. The germline V gene encodes CDR1 SGHRS and CDR2 YFSETQ. CDR3 region: CASRLTSGAYEQYF. As DNA, the CDR3 is TGCGCCAGCAGACTGACTAGCGGCGCCTACGAGCAGTACTTC. Complete variable domain (other parts from reference TRBV5-1 and TRBJ2-7): KAGVTQTPRYLIKTRGQQVTLSCSPISGHRSVSWYQQTPGQGLQFLFEYFSETQRNKGNFPGRFSGRQFSNSRSEMNVSTLELGDSALYLCASRLTSGAYEQYFGPGTRLTVT.

The genes are TRBV6-5 and TRBJ2-1, with a possible D match to TRBD1 (8 bases). The CDR3 runs to 14 residues. Germline CDR1 reads MNHEY; CDR2 reads SVGAGI. V lost 8 bases to trimming and J lost 6 bases, with 17 bases between them. The CDR3 sequence is CASHRGGKANEQFF. CDR3 sequence (DNA): TGTGCCAGCCACAGGGGGGGGAAGGCCAATGAGCAGTTCTTC.

This sequence joins TRBV2 and TRBJ2-2, with 7 bases identical to TRBD2. CDR3 length: 13 residues. Germline CDR1 reads SNHLY; CDR2 reads FYNNEI. Unmatched junction bases numbered 2, after V lost 4 bases and J lost 6 bases. CDR3 coding DNA: TGTGCCAGCAGTGCTAGCGGATCCGGGGAGCTGTTTTTT. Amino acids: CASSASGSGELFF.

The V gene is TRBV25-1, the J gene TRBJ1-4; no clear D. Germline V gene lookup returns CDR1 MGHDK and CDR2 SYGVNS. V was shortened by 2 bases and J by 11 bases, with 12 bases between the two germline ends. This CDR3 comprises 13 residues. The DNA for the CDR3 is TGTGCCAGCAGTGAACCCGGGCTCCCCAAACTGTTTTTT. This sequence encodes CASSEPGLPKLFF. Supplemented by reference TRBV25-1 and TRBJ1-4, the full variable domain reads EADIYQTPRYLVIGTGKKITLECSQTMGHDKMYWYQQDPGMELHLIHYSYGVNSTEKGDLSSESTVSRIRTEHFPLTLESARPSHTSQYLCASSEPGLPKLFFGSGTQLSVL.

The chain carries TRBV6-1 and TRBJ2-2; D perhaps matches TRBD2 (6 bases). Germline CDR1 reads MNHNS; CDR2 reads SASEGT. The CDR3 length is 12 residues. Between the trimmed V and J ends, which lost 8 bases and 5 bases, there was a span of 9 bases. CDR3 in amino acids: CASLRETGELFF. DNA of the CDR3: TGTGCCAGCCTTCGGGAGACCGGGGAGCTGTTTTTT.

The chain employs TRBV6-5 and TRBJ1-1; D remains ambiguous. Trimming removed 6 bases at V and 5 bases at J, with 13 bases between. The V gene's germline CDR1 is MNHEY and CDR2 SVGAGI. The CDR3 loop spans 13 amino acids. The DNA of the CDR3 is TGTGCCAGCAGACCCATAGGGTCTACTGAAGCTTTCTTT. Translating it yields CASRPIGSTEAFF.

The chain combines TRBV2 with TRBJ2-3; 8 positions agree with TRBD2. This CDR3 is built from 17 residues. V trimming: 7 bases; J trimming: 0 bases; junction bases outside the gene matches: 12. From germline, CDR1 is SNHLY and CDR2 FYNNEI. In nucleotides, the CDR3 is TGTGCCAGCATCCAAAACGGGGGGGCCGTCAGCACAGATACGCAGTATTTT. It codes for CASIQNGGAVSTDTQYF.

For this clone: The junction differs from germline at one of its ends, possibly a read error. The genes are TRBV6-6 and TRBJ1-5, with unresolved D. Germline V lookup: CDR1 MNHNY, CDR2 SVGAGI (reference sequence). The CDR3 has 9 residues. This chain's CDR3 is CASSVPWTF. CDR3 bases: TGTGCCAGCAGTGTCCCCTGGACTTTT.

J is TRBJ2-1 and V is TRBV29-1, with D possibly TRBD2 on 5 matching bases. The germline CDR1 and CDR2 sequences are SQVTM and ANQGSEA. This CDR3 contains 15 residues. The V end lost 0 bases, the J end lost 7 bases, and 16 bases lay between the germline ends. CDR3 bases: TGCAGCGTTGAAGATGCGGGCACGAGTCCTAATGAGCAGTTCTTC. It translates to CSVEDAGTSPNEQFF.

The CDR3 DNA is TGTGCCATCAGTATCGCAGGGAACTATAATTCACCCCTCCACTTT. Translating it yields CAISIAGNYNSPLHF. J is TRBJ1-6 and V is TRBV10-3, with D possibly TRBD1 on 5 matching bases. CDR1 and CDR2 (germline): ENHRY, SYGVKD. Trimming shortened V by 5 bases and J by 3 bases, and 11 bases separated the two germline ends. This CDR3 is 15 amino acids long.

This clone has just one count. This rearrangement joins TRBV5-1 to TRBJ2-5; tentative D call: TRBD1 (6 bases). The length of the CDR3 is 13 residues. Trimming removed 4 bases from V and 4 bases from J, with 11 bases in between. Per germline, CDR1 SGHRS and CDR2 YFSETQ. The CDR3 DNA is TGCGCCAGCAGCAGGGGGTCCGGAGAGACCCAGTACTTC. As protein: CASSRGSGETQYF.

The chain has TRBV27 and TRBJ2-4; 11 nucleotides match TRBD2. The CDR3 consists of 16 residues. Trimming removed 6 bases from V and 5 bases from J; junction bases left unmatched: 9. Germline assignment: CDR1 MNHEY and CDR2 SMNVEV (reference sequence). The DNA for the CDR3 is TGTGCCAGCAGACCTAGCGGGAGGCCGGGAGAAAACATTCAGTACTTC. This translates into CASRPSGRPGENIQYF.